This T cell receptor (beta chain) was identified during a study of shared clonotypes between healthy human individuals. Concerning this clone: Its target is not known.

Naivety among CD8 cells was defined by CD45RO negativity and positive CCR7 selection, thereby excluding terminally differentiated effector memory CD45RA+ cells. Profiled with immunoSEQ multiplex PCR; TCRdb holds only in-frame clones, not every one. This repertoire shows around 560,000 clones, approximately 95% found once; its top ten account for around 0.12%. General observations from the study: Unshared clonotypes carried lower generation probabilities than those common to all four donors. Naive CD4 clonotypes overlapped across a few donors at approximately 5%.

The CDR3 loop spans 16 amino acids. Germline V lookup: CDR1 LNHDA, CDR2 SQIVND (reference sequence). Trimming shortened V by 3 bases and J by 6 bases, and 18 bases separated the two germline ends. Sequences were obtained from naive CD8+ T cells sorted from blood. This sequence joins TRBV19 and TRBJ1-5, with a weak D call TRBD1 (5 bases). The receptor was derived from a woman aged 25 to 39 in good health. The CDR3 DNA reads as TGTGCCAGTAGTATCGGTTGGGGGACTCCAAGTCAGCCCCAGCATTTT. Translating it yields CASSIGWGTPSQPQHF.